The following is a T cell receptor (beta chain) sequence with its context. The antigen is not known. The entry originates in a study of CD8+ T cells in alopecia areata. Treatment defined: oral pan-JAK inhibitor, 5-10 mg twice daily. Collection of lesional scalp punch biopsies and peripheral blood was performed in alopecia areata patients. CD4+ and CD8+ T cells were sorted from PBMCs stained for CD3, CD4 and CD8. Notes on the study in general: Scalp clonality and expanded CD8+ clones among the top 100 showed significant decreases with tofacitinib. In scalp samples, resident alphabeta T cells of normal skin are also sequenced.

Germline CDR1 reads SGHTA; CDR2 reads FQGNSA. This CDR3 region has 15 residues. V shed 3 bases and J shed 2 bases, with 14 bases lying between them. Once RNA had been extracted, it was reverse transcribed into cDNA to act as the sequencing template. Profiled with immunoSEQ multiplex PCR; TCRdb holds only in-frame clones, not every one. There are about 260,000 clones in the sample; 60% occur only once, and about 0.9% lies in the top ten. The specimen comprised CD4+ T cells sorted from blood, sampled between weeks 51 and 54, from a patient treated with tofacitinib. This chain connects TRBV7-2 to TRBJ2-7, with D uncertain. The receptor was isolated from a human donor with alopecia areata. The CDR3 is CASSFMDDGAYEQYF. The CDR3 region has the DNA TGTGCCAGCAGCTTTATGGACGATGGGGCCTACGAGCAGTACTTC.